This T cell receptor (beta chain) was sequenced for a study of blood T cells in healthy people across ages. Regarding the study as a whole: It was found that TCR beta diversity correlated strongly with the percentage of naive T cells.

The ends were cut back, 1 base at V and 0 bases at J, with 13 bases in the middle. Germline V gene lookup returns CDR1 DFQATT and CDR2 SNEGSKA (reference sequence). This CDR3 spans 16 amino acids. Alongside a J-beta primer mix, a sample-barcoded 5' primer served in a second PCR lasting about 7 to 11 cycles. MiXCR was run by TCRdb on the 5' RACE reads, yielding one entry per CDR3 protein. The table has over 600,000 distinct CDR3 sequences, more than 50% seen once. A note on this clonotype: The antigen is undetermined.

The receptor was isolated from a man aged 35 to 55 in good health. The sequencing sample was made of blood. The chain joins TRBV20-1 to TRBJ1-5; D unclear. The CDR3 here is CSARGAEGYSNQPQHF. As DNA, the CDR3 is TGCAGTGCTAGAGGGGCGGAGGGATATAGCAATCAGCCCCAGCATTTT.